The next 6 T cell receptor beta chains were all read from a single sample in a study of blood T cell repertoires in COVID-19. Measured with immunoSEQ multiplex PCR; TCRdb has only the in-frame clones, and not every one. The table records fewer than 350,000 clones, 75% to 95% of them present only once. The specimen sequenced was peripheral blood. The source of these receptors is a young woman with COVID-19, enrolled during active disease.

This clone was observed a handful of times. J is TRBJ1-1 and V is TRBV20-1; D is unresolved. V lost 0 bases, J lost 7 bases, and 6 bases lay in between. The CDR3 contains 11 residues. Germline CDR1 reads DFQATT; CDR2 reads SNEGSKA (reference sequence). The CDR3 nucleotides are TGCAGTGCTAGAGACGTTATTGAAGCTTTCTTT. It is translated as CSARDVIEAFF.

The rearrangement links TRBV2 to TRBJ2-2; D unresolved. Germline V lookup: CDR1 SNHLY, CDR2 FYNNEI. The V and J ends lost 8 bases and 0 bases respectively, with 22 bases between them. CDR3 length: 18 residues. The CDR3 DNA reads TGTGCCAGCGTGTGGCGGTCCTCTATTACTTCGAACACCGGGGAGCTGTTTTTT. Protein product: CASVWRSSITSNTGELFF.

The chain combines TRBV6-5 with TRBJ2-3, with TRBD1 matching over 9 bases. The junction had 6 bases not matched to a gene; V was cut back by 7 bases and J by 4 bases. Germline assignment: CDR1 MNHEY and CDR2 SVGAGI. The CDR3 runs 14 residues. CDR3 DNA: TGTGCCAGCAATCTTAGGACAGGGGCAGATACGCAGTATTTT. It encodes CASNLRTGADTQYF.

This clone was seen a single time. The chain is built from TRBV27 and TRBJ2-7, with TRBD2 matching over 8 bases. CDR1 MNHEY and CDR2 SMNVEV come from the germline V gene (reference sequence). The ends lost 6 bases at V and 4 bases at J; junction bases unmatched: 5. The CDR3 runs to 13 residues. The CDR3 sequence: CASRTAGAYEQYF. CDR3 DNA sequence: TGTGCCAGCAGGACAGCGGGAGCTTACGAGCAGTACTTC.

The table lists this clone with a count of one. The CDR3, as DNA: TGTGCCAGCAGTCATGGACTAGCGGGAGTGAATGAGCAGTTCTTC. Encoded protein: CASSHGLAGVNEQFF. V and J are TRBV27 and TRBJ2-1; 13 bases are a match to TRBD2. Trimming removed 5 bases from V and 7 bases from J; junction bases left unmatched: 5. The germline V gene encodes CDR1 MNHEY and CDR2 SMNVEV (reference sequence). CDR3 length: 15 amino acids.

The rearrangement links TRBV18 to TRBJ1-4, with D unclear. Germline CDR1 is KGHSH and CDR2 is LQKENI. V lost 2 bases, J lost 8 bases, and 9 bases lay in between. CDR3 length: 13 residues. In DNA form, the CDR3 reads TGTGCCAGCTCACCAGGAGCCCGCGAAAAACTGTTTTTT. Translating gives CASSPGAREKLFF. The whole variable domain, filled in from reference TRBV18 and TRBJ1-4, reads NAGVMQNPRHLVRRRGQEARLRCSPMKGHSHVYWYRQLPEEGLKFMVYLQKENIIDESGMPKERFSAEFPKEGPSILRIQQVVRGDSAAYFCASSPGAREKLFFGSGTQLSVL.